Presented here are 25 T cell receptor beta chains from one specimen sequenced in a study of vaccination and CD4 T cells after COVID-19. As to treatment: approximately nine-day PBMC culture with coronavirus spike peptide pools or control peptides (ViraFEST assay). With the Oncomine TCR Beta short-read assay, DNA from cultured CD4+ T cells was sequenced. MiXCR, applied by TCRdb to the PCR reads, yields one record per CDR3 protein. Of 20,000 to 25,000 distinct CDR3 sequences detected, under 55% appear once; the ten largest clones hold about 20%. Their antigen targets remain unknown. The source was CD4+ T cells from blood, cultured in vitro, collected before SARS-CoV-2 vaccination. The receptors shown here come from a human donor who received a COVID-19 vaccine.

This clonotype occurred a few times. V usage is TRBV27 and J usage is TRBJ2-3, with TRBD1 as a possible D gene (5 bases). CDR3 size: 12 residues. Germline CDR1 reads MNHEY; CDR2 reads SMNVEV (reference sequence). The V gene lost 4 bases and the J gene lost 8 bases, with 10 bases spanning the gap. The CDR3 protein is CASSSLQGTQYF. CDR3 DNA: TGTGCCAGCAGTTCCCTGCAGGGTACGCAGTATTTT.

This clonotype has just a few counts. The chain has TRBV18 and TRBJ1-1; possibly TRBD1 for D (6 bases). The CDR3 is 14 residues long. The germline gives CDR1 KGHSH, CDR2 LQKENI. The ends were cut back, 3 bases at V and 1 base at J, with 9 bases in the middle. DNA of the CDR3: TGTGCCAGCTCACCCAGGACAGCGAACACTGAAGCTTTCTTT. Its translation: CASSPRTANTEAFF. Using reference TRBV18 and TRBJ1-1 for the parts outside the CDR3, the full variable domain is NAGVMQNPRHLVRRRGQEARLRCSPMKGHSHVYWYRQLPEEGLKFMVYLQKENIIDESGMPKERFSAEFPKEGPSILRIQQVVRGDSAAYFCASSPRTANTEAFFGQGTRLTVV.

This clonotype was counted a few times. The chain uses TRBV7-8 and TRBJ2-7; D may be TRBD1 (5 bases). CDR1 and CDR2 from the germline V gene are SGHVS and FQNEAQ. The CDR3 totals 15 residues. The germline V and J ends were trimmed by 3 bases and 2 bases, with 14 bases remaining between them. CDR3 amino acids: CASSFLTAPAYEQYF. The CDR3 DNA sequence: TGTGCCAGCAGCTTTCTGACAGCGCCTGCCTACGAGCAGTACTTC.

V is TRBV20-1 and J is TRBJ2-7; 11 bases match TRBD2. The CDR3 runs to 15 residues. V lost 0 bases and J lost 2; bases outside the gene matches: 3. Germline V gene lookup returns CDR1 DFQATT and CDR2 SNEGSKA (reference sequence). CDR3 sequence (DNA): TGCAGTGCTAGAGATTTAGCGGGGGGGCCCTACGAGCAGTACTTC. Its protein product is CSARDLAGGPYEQYF.

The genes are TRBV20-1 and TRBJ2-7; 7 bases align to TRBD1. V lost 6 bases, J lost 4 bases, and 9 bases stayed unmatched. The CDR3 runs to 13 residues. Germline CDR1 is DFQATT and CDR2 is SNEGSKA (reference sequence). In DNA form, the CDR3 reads TGCAGTGCCAGCGACAGGGTGAGGTACGAGCAGTACTTC. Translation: CSASDRVRYEQYF.

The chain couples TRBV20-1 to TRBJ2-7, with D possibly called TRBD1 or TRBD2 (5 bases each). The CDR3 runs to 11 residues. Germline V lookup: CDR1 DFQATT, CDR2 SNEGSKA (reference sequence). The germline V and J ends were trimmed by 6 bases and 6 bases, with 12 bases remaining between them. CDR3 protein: CSAQEGFEQYF. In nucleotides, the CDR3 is TGCAGTGCCCAAGAGGGGTTCGAGCAGTACTTC.

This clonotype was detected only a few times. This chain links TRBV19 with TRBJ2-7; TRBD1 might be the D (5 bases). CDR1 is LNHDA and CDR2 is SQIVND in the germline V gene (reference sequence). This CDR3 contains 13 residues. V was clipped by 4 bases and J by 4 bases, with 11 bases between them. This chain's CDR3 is CASSSARAYEQYF. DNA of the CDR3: TGTGCCAGTAGTAGCGCCAGGGCTTACGAGCAGTACTTC.

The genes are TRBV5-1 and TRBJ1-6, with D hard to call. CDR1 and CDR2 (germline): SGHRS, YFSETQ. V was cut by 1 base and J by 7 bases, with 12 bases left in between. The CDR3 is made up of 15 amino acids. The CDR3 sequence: CASSLYRTSNSPLHF. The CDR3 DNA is TGCGCCAGCAGCTTGTACCGGACTTCGAATTCACCCCTCCACTTT.

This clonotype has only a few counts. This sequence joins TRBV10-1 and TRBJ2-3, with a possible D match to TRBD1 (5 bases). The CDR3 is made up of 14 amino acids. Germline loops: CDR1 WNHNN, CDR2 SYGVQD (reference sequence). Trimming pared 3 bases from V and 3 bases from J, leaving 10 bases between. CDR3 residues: CASSEDRITDTQYF. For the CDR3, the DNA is TGCGCCAGCAGTGAAGACAGAATTACAGATACGCAGTATTTT.

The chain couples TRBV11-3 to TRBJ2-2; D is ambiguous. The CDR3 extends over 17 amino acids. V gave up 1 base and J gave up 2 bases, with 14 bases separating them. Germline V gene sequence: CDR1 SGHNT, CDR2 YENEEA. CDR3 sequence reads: CASSLGPRTSNTGELFF. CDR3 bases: TGTGCCAGCAGCTTAGGCCCACGGACCAGTAACACCGGGGAGCTGTTTTTT.

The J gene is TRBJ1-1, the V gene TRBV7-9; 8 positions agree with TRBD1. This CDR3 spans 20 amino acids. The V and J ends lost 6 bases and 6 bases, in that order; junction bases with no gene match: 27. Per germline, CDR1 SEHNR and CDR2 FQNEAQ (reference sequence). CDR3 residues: CASSRLGILQGAGRVAEAFF. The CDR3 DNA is TGTGCCAGCAGTCGCCTTGGAATACTTCAGGGGGCTGGAAGGGTGGCTGAAGCTTTCTTT.

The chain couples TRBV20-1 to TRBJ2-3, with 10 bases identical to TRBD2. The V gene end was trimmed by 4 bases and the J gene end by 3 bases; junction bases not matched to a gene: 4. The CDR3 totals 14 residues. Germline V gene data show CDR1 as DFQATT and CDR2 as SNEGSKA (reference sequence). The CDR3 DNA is TGCAGTGCTATCGGACTAGCGGCAACAGATACGCAGTATTTT. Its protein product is CSAIGLAATDTQYF.

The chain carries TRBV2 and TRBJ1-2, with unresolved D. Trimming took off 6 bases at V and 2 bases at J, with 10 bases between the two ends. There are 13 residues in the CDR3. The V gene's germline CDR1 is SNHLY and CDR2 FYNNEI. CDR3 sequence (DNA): TGTGCCAGCAGCCCTTCAGGAAACTATGGCTACACCTTC. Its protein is CASSPSGNYGYTF.

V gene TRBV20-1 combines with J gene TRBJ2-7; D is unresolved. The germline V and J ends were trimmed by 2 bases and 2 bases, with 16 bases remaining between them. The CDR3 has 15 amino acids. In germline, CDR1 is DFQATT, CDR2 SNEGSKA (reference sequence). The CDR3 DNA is TGCAGTGCTAGACTAGGACGCACCCCACCCTACGAGCAGTACTTC. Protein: CSARLGRTPPYEQYF.

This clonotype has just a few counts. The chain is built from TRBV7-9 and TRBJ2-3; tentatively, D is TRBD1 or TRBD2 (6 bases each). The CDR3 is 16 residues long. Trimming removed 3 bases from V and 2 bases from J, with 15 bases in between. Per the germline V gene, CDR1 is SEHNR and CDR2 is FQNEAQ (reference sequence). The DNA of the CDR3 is TGTGCCAGCAGCTTCAGGCGGGACACTTACACAGATACGCAGTATTTT. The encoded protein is CASSFRRDTYTDTQYF. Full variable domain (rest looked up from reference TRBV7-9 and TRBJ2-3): DTGVSQNPRHKITKRGQNVTFRCDPISEHNRLYWYRQTLGQGPEFLTYFQNEAQLEKSRLLSDRFSAERPKGSFSTLEIQRTEQGDSAMYLCASSFRRDTYTDTQYFGPGTRLTVL.

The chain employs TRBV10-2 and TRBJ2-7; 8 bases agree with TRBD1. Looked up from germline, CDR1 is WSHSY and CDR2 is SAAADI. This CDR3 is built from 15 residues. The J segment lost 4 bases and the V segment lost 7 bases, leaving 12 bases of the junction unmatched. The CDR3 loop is CASKDGGQVGYEQYF. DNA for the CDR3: TGCGCCAGCAAGGACGGGGGACAGGTTGGGTACGAGCAGTACTTC.

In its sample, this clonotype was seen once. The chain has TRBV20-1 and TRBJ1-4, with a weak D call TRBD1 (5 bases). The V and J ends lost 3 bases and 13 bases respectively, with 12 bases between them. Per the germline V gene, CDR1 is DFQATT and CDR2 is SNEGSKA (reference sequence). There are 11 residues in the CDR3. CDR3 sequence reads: CSASQGIRLFF. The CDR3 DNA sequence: TGCAGTGCTAGTCAGGGCATTAGACTGTTTTTT.

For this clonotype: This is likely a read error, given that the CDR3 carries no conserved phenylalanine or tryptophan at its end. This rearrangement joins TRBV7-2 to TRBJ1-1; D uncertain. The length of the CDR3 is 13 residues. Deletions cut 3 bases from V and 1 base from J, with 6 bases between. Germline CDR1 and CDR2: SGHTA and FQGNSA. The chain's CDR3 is CASSFSANTEAFS. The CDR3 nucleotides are TGTGCCAGCAGCTTCTCTGCGAACACTGAAGCTTTCTCT.

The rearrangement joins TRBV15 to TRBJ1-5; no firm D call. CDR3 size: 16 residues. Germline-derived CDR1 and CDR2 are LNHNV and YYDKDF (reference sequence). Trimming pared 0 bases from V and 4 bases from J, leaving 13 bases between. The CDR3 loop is CATSRDPARRNQPQHF. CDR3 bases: TGTGCCACCAGCAGAGATCCGGCGAGGAGGAATCAGCCCCAGCATTTT.

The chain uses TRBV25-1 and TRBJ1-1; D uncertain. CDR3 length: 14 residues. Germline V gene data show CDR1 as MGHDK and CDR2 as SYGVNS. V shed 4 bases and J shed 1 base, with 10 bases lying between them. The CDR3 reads CASSGLPKNTEAFF. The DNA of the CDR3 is TGTGCCAGCAGTGGCCTACCGAAGAACACTGAAGCTTTCTTT.

For the CDR3, the DNA is TGTGCCAGCAGGGGCGCTAGCACAGATACGCAGTATTTT. Translated: CASRGASTDTQYF. The chain couples TRBV27 to TRBJ2-3; D remains ambiguous. This CDR3 contains 13 residues. V was shortened by 6 bases and J by 0 bases, with 7 bases between the two germline ends. Germline V gene lookup returns CDR1 MNHEY and CDR2 SMNVEV (reference sequence).

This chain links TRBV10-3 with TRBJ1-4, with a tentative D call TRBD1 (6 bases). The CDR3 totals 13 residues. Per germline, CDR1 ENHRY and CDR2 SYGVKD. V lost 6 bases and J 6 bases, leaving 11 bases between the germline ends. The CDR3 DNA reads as TGTGCCATCAGGGACAGACAAGATGAAAAACTGTTTTTT. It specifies CAIRDRQDEKLFF.

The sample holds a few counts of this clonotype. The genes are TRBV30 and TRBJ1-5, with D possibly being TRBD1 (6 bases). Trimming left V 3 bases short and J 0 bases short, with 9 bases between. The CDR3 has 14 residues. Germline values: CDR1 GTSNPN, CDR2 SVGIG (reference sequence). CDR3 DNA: TGTGCCTGGAGGATGACAGGTAGCAATCAGCCCCAGCATTTT. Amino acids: CAWRMTGSNQPQHF.

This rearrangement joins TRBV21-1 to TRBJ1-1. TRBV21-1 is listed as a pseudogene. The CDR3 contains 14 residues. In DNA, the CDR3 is TGTGCCAGCAGCAAAATGGGTCATTGGATGGGAGCTTTCTTT. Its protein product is CASSKMGHWMGAFF.

The CDR3 sequence: CASKIGQGIGNQPQHF. The CDR3 DNA sequence: TGTGCCAGTAAAATCGGTCAGGGGATCGGCAATCAGCCCCAGCATTTT. The chain couples TRBV19 to TRBJ1-5; tentatively, D is TRBD1 (6 bases). Germline V lookup: CDR1 LNHDA, CDR2 SQIVND (reference sequence). V lost 7 bases and J 2 bases, leaving 18 bases between the germline ends. The CDR3 is made up of 16 amino acids. Complete variable domain (other parts from reference TRBV19 and TRBJ1-5): DGGITQSPKYLFRKEGQNVTLSCEQNLNHDAMYWYRQDPGQGLRLIYYSQIVNDFQKGDIAEGYSVSREKKESFPLTVTSAQKNPTAFYLCASKIGQGIGNQPQHFGDGTRLSIL.